The present TCR beta chain was sequenced within a study of T-cell memory formation after mild COVID-19. Study conclusions and caveats: Researchers report contracting CD4+ clones mostly in CM and EM, with CD8+ clones in EMRA. Clonal second-wave expansions that peaked on day 37 had unconfirmed SARS-CoV-2 specificity. Prior to infection, memory already included some responding clones, suggesting cross-reactive memory joined.

TCR alpha and TCR beta cDNA libraries with sample barcodes and UMIs came from 5'RACE using constant-segment primers. Via MiXCR, TCRdb re-called the 5' RACE reads, giving one row per CDR3 protein. The repertoire includes about 350,000 distinct CDR3 sequences, around 15% of them detected once, and 20% to 25% sits in the top ten. This CDR3 region has 19 residues. V lost 5 bases and J lost 2; bases outside the gene matches: 10. This clonotype occurred a few times. Its specificity is unknown. This chain joins TRBV12-3 or TRBV12-4 and TRBJ2-1, with 15 bases that match TRBD2. Sequencing was carried out using PBMCs or a T cell subset sorted from them (not recorded which). The receptor was derived from a man in his late teens or twenties who had mild COVID-19 (a few samples of this study predate the infection). Cell type and time point are not known. CDR3 region: CASSRTSGGVLSPYNEQFF. DNA of the CDR3: TGTGCCAGCAGTAGGACTAGCGGGGGGGTCCTGAGCCCCTACAATGAGCAGTTCTTC.